Below are 6 T cell receptor beta chains sequenced from a single sample in a study of shared clonotypes between healthy human individuals. Data came from immunoSEQ multiplex PCR; TCRdb stores just in-frame clones and leaves some out. This sample has 980,000 or so clones, with around 80% found just once. Source material: memory CD4+ T cells sorted from blood. Noted subset: CD45RA-negative fraction. Receptors were obtained from a man younger than 35 in good health.

As to this clone: Other DNA sequences within the sample encode an identical CDR3. J is TRBJ1-5 and V is TRBV11-2; D remains unclear. V lost 3 bases and J lost 4, with 10 bases in between. CDR1 is SGHAT, CDR2 FQNNGV, per germline. The CDR3 length is 14 residues. The CDR3 is CASSLEGTNQPQHF. The DNA for the CDR3 is TGTGCCAGCAGCTTGGAGGGAACTAATCAGCCCCAGCATTTT.

The count of this clone is one. The chain employs TRBV18 and TRBJ1-2; D possibly corresponds to TRBD1 (5 bases). The CDR3 runs 15 residues. CDR1 KGHSH and CDR2 LQKENI come from the germline V gene. Deletions cut 3 bases from V and 2 bases from J, with 13 bases between. CDR3: CASSPGSGANYGYTF. The CDR3 DNA sequence: TGTGCCAGCTCACCGGGAAGTGGGGCGAACTATGGCTACACCTTC.

The rearrangement links TRBV7-8 to TRBJ2-7; the D gene could be TRBD1 or TRBD2 (6 bases each). Germline assignment: CDR1 SGHVS and CDR2 FQNEAQ. V lost 7 bases to trimming and J lost 2 bases, with 12 bases between them. The CDR3 consists of 13 residues. DNA for the CDR3: TGTGCCAGCAATCTGGGGGGCACCTACGAGCAGTACTTC. It translates to CASNLGGTYEQYF.

The rearrangement links TRBV27 to TRBJ2-7, with 11 bases lining up with TRBD2. Per germline, CDR1 MNHEY and CDR2 SMNVEV (reference sequence). Losses at the gene ends were 5 bases for V and 4 bases for J; bases not matched to a gene: 7. CDR3 size: 15 residues. The DNA for the CDR3 is TGTGCCAGCAGTACACTAGGGACTAGCGGATACGAGCAGTACTTC. Amino acid sequence: CASSTLGTSGYEQYF.

This chain uses TRBV29-1 with TRBJ2-5, with TRBD1 matching 8 bases. Germline V gene sequence: CDR1 SQVTM, CDR2 ANQGSEA. With 7 bases clipped from V and 5 bases from J, the junction kept 9 bases outside the gene matches. The CDR3 extends over 13 amino acids. The CDR3 loop reads CSASARGQETQYF. Here the CDR3 DNA reads TGCAGCGCCTCCGCCAGGGGGCAGGAGACCCAGTACTTC.

The chain combines TRBV10-3 with TRBJ1-5; tentative D call: TRBD1 (5 bases). With 5 bases removed from V and 5 bases from J, the gap between germline ends came to 16 bases. Germline V gene lookup returns CDR1 ENHRY and CDR2 SYGVKD. CDR3 length: 15 residues. For the CDR3, the DNA is TGTGCCATCAGTCAATCCGGGCCGGGGGATCAGCCCCAGCATTTT. Protein sequence: CAISQSGPGDQPQHF.